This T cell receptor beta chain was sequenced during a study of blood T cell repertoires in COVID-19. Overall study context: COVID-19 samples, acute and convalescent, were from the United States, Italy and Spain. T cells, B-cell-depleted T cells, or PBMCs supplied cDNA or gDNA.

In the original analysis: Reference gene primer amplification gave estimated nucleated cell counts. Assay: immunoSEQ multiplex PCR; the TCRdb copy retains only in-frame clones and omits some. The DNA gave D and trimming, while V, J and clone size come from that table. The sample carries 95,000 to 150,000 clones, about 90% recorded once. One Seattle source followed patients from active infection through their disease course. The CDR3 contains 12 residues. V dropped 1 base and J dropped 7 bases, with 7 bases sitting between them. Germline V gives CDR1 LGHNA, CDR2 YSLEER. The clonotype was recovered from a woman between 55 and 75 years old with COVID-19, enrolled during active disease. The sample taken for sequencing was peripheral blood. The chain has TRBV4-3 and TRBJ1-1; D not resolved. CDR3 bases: TGCGCCAGCAGCCAAGGGCGGGGTGAAGCTTTCTTT. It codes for CASSQGRGEAFF.